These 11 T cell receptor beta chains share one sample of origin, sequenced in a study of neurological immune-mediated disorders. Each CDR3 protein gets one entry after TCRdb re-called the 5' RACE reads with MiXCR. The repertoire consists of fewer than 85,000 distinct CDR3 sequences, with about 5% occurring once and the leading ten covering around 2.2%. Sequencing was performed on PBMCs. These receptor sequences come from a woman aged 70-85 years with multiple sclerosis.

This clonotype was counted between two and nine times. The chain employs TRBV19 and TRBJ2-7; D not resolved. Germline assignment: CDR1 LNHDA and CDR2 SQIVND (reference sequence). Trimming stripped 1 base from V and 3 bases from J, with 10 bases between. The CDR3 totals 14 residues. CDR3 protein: CASSIGALDYEQYF. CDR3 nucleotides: TGTGCCAGTAGTATAGGGGCACTGGACTACGAGCAGTACTTC.

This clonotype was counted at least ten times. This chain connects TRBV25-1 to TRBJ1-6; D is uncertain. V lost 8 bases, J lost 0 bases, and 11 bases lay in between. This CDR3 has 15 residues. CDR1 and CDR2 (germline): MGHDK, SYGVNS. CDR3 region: CASEDGSSYNSPLHF. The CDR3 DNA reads TGTGCCAGCGAGGACGGCAGCTCCTATAATTCACCCCTCCACTTT.

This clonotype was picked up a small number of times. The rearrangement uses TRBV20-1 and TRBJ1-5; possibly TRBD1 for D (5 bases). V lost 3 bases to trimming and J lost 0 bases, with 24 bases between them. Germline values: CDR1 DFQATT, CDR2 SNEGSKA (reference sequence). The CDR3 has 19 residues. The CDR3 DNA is TGCAGTGCTAGTATTAGTACGGGCAGGGTTGATCCTAGCAATCAGCCCCAGCATTTT. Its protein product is CSASISTGRVDPSNQPQHF.

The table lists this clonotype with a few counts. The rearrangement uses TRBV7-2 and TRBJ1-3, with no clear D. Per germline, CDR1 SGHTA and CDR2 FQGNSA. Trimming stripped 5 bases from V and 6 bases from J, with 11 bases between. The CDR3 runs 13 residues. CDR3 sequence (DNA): TGTGCCAGCAGCGTAGGGAATGAAAACACCATATATTTT. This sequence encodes CASSVGNENTIYF.

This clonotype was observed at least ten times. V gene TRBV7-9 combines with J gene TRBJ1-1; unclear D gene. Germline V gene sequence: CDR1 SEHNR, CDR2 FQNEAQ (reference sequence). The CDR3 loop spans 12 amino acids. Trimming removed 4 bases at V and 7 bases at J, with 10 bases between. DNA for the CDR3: TGTGCCAGCAGCTCGAGCTTGTATGAAGCTTTCTTT. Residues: CASSSSLYEAFF.

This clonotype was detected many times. The CDR3 DNA reads TGTGCCAGCAGCTTAGGATTTTCTGGAAACACCATATATTTT. Its translation is CASSLGFSGNTIYF. The chain employs TRBV7-6 and TRBJ1-3; no reliable D call. CDR1 is SGHVS and CDR2 is FNYEAQ in the germline V gene. With 1 base removed from V and 1 base from J, the gap between germline ends came to 5 bases. The CDR3 has 14 residues.

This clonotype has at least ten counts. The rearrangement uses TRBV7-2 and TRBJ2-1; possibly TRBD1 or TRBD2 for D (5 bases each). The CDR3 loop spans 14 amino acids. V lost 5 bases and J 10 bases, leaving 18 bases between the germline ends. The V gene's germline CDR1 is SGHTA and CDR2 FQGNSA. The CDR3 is CASSPYGGDTEQFF. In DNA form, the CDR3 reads TGTGCCAGCAGCCCCTATGGGGGAGATACCGAGCAGTTCTTC.

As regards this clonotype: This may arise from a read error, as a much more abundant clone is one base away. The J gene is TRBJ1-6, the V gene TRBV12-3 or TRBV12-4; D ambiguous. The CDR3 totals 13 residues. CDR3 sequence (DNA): TGTGCCAGCAGTTTAAGGCTCAATTCACCCCTCAACTTT. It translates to CASSLRLNSPLNF.

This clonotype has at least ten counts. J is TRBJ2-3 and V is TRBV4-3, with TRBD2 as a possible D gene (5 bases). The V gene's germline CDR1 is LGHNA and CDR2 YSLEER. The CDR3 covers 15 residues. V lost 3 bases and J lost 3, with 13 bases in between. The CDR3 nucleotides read TGCGCCAGCAGCCAGGGAGCGGCCACGACAGATACGCAGTATTTT. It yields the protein CASSQGAATTDTQYF.

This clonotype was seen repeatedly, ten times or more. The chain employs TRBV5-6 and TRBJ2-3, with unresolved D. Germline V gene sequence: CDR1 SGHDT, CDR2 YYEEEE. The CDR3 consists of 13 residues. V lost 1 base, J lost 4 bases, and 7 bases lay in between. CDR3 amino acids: CASSLFRSDTQYF. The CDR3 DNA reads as TGTGCCAGCAGCTTGTTCCGATCAGATACGCAGTATTTT.

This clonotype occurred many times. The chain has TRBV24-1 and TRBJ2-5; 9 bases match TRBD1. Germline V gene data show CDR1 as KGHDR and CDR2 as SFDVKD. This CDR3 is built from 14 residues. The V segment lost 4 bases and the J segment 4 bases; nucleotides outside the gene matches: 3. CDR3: CATSDPDRGETQYF. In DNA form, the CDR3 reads TGTGCCACCAGTGACCCGGACAGGGGAGAGACCCAGTACTTC.